This TCR beta chain derives from a study of T cell responses to AZD1222 COVID-19 vaccine. Of note for this clone: What it recognizes is unknown.

Method: immunoSEQ multiplex PCR; TCRdb's copy keeps in-frame clones and lacks some. The sample carries about 130,000 clones, around 90% recorded once. Findings and caveats of the study: Clonal diversity may have been underestimated in mostly white British donors. Across the whole spike, CD4 TCRs peaked at regions 160-218 and 743-854. Spike-specific TCR breadth and depth were elevated following two AZD1222 doses. Only six individuals given AZD1222 were seropositive at baseline.

The sequenced sample was peripheral blood, obtained on day 0 of MenACWY control vaccination. The receptor comes from an adult in good health.

The CDR3 spells CASTSRGQPSGANVLTF. The CDR3 DNA is TGTGCCAGTACCTCCAGGGGACAACCCTCTGGGGCCAACGTCCTGACTTTC. The rearrangement links TRBV19 to TRBJ2-6; a possible D gene is TRBD1 (6 bases). The germline gives CDR1 LNHDA, CDR2 SQIVND (reference sequence). This CDR3 has 17 residues. Trimming cost V 7 bases and J 0 bases, with 16 bases left between them.